One and the same sample provided the 27 T cell receptor beta chains below, sequenced in a study of breast tumors, draining lymph nodes, adjacent tissues. The lymph nodes were axillary draining lymph nodes from breast cancer patients. TCRdb re-called the multiplex PCR reads through MiXCR, storing one row per CDR3 protein. The sample yields roughly 130,000 distinct CDR3 sequences, approximately 20% seen once. The material sequenced was axillary lymph node tissue. Receptor source: a female donor with breast cancer. Some clones in this sample may be carry-over from other donors' samples.

This clonotype came up many times. The rearrangement joins TRBV20-1 to TRBJ2-5, with TRBD2 matching 7 bases. Germline values: CDR1 DFQATT, CDR2 SNEGSKA (reference sequence). CDR3 length: 15 amino acids. J was trimmed by 7 bases and V by 2 bases; bases with no gene match: 13. CDR3: CSARRAGTDWGTQYF. CDR3 nucleotide sequence: TGCAGTGCTAGACGAGCGGGGACCGATTGGGGGACCCAGTACTTC.

This clonotype came up a few times. V gene TRBV13 combines with J gene TRBJ2-1, with D possibly matching TRBD2 (5 bases). The CDR3 extends over 12 amino acids. The V end lost 7 bases, the J end lost 9 bases, and 13 bases lay between the germline ends. The germline gives CDR1 PRHDT, CDR2 FYEKMQ (reference sequence). Here the CDR3 DNA reads TGTGCCAGCACGCTCGGGAATCGTGAGCAGTTCTTC. Translated, it gives CASTLGNREQFF.

Of note for this clonotype: A read error may be the cause here, since a much bigger clone is one base away. The CDR3 coding sequence is TGTGTCAGCGGAAAAACGGGAGTGGATAGGAATGAGCAGTTCTTC. It translates to CVSGKTGVDRNEQFF. The chain links TRBV11-2 to TRBJ2-1, with a tentative D call TRBD2 (6 bases). Germline-derived CDR1 and CDR2 are SGHAT and FQNNGV. The CDR3 is 15 amino acids.

CDR3 in amino acids: CASSNGHRGSYEQYF. In DNA, the CDR3 is TGTGCCAGTAGTAACGGCCACAGGGGGTCCTACGAGCAGTACTTC. V gene TRBV19 combines with J gene TRBJ2-7, with 8 bases fitting TRBD1. V gave up 4 bases and J gave up 1 base; unmatched junction bases: 6. Germline assignment: CDR1 LNHDA and CDR2 SQIVND (reference sequence). This CDR3 has 15 amino acids.

The chain employs TRBV28 and TRBJ2-6, with 8 bases that match TRBD1. V lost 3 bases and J lost 2; bases outside the gene matches: 0. Germline assignment: CDR1 MDHEN and CDR2 SYDVKM. The CDR3 length is 15 residues. CDR3 region: CASSLGQAGANVLTF. CDR3 nucleotides: TGTGCCAGCAGTTTGGGACAGGCTGGGGCCAACGTCCTGACTTTC.

This clonotype was detected many times. The genes are TRBV14 and TRBJ2-7; D may be TRBD1 (6 bases). Germline CDR1 is SGHDN and CDR2 is FVKESK. The ends were cut back, 0 bases at V and 7 bases at J, with 7 bases in the middle. This CDR3 spans 12 amino acids. The CDR3 here is CASSQERGEQYF. CDR3 DNA: TGTGCCAGCAGCCAAGAGAGGGGGGAGCAGTACTTC. The full variable domain, completed using reference TRBV14 and TRBJ2-7, is EAGVTQFPSHSVIEKGQTVTLRCDPISGHDNLYWYRRVMGKEIKFLLHFVKESKQDESGMPNNRFLAERTGGTYSTLKVQPAELEDSGVYFCASSQERGEQYFGPGTRLTVT.

This clonotype came up many times. J is TRBJ1-3 and V is TRBV6-6; no definite D call. CDR3 length: 15 residues. V lost 7 bases and J 0 bases, leaving 13 bases between the germline ends. Germline V gene lookup returns CDR1 MNHNY and CDR2 SVGAGI (reference sequence). The CDR3 DNA reads TGTGCCAGCATTAATAGACGGAGCTCTGGAAACACCATATATTTT. Translating it yields CASINRRSSGNTIYF.

This clonotype was seen at least ten times. The V gene is TRBV15, the J gene TRBJ1-6; D unclear. This CDR3 has 14 amino acids. The germline gives CDR1 LNHNV, CDR2 YYDKDF (reference sequence). V dropped 5 bases and J dropped 7 bases, with 12 bases sitting between them. CDR3 sequence (DNA): TGTGCCACCAGCGATGAACGGGAGAATTCACCCCTCCACTTT. The encoded protein is CATSDERENSPLHF.

On this clonotype: A read error is possible here, since a much larger clone lies one base away. The rearrangement uses TRBV12-3 or TRBV12-4 and TRBJ1-3, with TRBD1 identical over 8 bases. The length of the CDR3 is 16 residues. As DNA, the CDR3 is TGTGCCAGCAGTTTAGGTACAGGGGGGAGTGGAAACACCGTATATTTT. Protein sequence: CASSLGTGGSGNTVYF.

Ten or more counts support this clonotype. The chain employs TRBV5-1 and TRBJ2-7; D tentatively fits TRBD1 or TRBD2 (5 bases each). Trimming took 5 bases from V and 0 from J, leaving 12 bases between them. The CDR3 contains 14 residues. Looked up from germline, CDR1 is SGHRS and CDR2 is YFSETQ. CDR3 nucleotides: TGCGCCAGCAGATTAAGGGACGGCTCCTACGAGCAGTACTTC. Translated, it gives CASRLRDGSYEQYF.

This clonotype was seen many times. The chain has TRBV20-1 and TRBJ2-5, with D unresolved. CDR3 length: 15 residues. The germline V gene has CDR1 DFQATT and CDR2 SNEGSKA (reference sequence). Trimming removed 3 bases from V and 0 bases from J, with 14 bases in between. For the CDR3, the DNA is TGCAGTGCTAGTTTCCTGGGCGGATACCAAGAGACCCAGTACTTC. Encoded protein: CSASFLGGYQETQYF.

This clonotype was observed many times. The J gene is TRBJ2-1, the V gene TRBV11-2; 7 positions agree with TRBD2. J gave up 9 bases and V 1 base, and 9 bases lay outside the gene matches. CDR1 and CDR2 from the germline V gene are SGHAT and FQNNGV. There are 15 residues in the CDR3. The CDR3 DNA reads as TGTGCCAGCAGCTTAGTTATCGGCGGGGGAGGTGAGCAGTTCTTC. The encoded protein is CASSLVIGGGGEQFF.

This clonotype was recorded a few times. CDR3 nucleotides: TGCGCCAGCAGCTTGGAGGTGGGCCTGACCACCGGGGAGCTGTTTTTT. Encoded protein: CASSLEVGLTTGELFF. J is TRBJ2-2 and V is TRBV5-1; D not resolved. This CDR3 contains 16 residues. Trimming stripped 0 bases from V and 4 bases from J, with 13 bases between. In germline, CDR1 is SGHRS, CDR2 YFSETQ.

This chain connects TRBV27 to TRBJ2-3; D remains unclear. The CDR3 totals 15 residues. Trimming took 2 bases from V and 3 from J, leaving 12 bases between them. The germline V gene encodes CDR1 MNHEY and CDR2 SMNVEV (reference sequence). The CDR3 is CASSLMWARTDTQYF. DNA for the CDR3: TGTGCCAGCAGTTTAATGTGGGCTAGAACAGATACGCAGTATTTT.

This clonotype was counted many times. The chain carries TRBV5-6 and TRBJ2-1, with TRBD1 matching over 7 bases. CDR3 size: 15 residues. With V trimmed by 4 bases and J by 4 bases, 8 bases remained unmatched. Germline CDR1 reads SGHDT; CDR2 reads YYEEEE. CDR3 nucleotide sequence: TGTGCCAGCAGCGAGCCCGGGACAGTATACAATGAGCAGTTCTTC. Its translation: CASSEPGTVYNEQFF.

This clonotype was observed many times. The genes are TRBV19 and TRBJ2-7; weak D call: TRBD2 (6 bases). CDR3 size: 13 residues. Trimming removed 3 bases at V and 6 bases at J, with 12 bases between. Germline V gives CDR1 LNHDA, CDR2 SQIVND (reference sequence). For the CDR3, the DNA is TGTGCCAGTAGTATGGTGAAGGGAGGCGAGCAGTACTTC. This encodes CASSMVKGGEQYF.

In this sample, this clonotype turned up a few times. A much larger clone differs from this one at a single base, so this may be a read error. The gene calls are TRBV20-1 and TRBJ1-2; TRBD1 matches at 8 bases. V trimming: 5 bases; J trimming: 7 bases; junction bases outside the gene matches: 12. The CDR3 covers 14 residues. Germline CDR1 is DFQATT and CDR2 is SNEGSKA (reference sequence). Here the CDR3 reads CSAGRQGTFTGYTF. DNA of the CDR3: TGCAGTGCTGGAAGACAGGGGACCTTTACTGGCTACACCTTC.

The table lists this clonotype with many counts. This sequence joins TRBV20-1 and TRBJ2-3, with D perhaps matching TRBD2 (5 bases). CDR1 is DFQATT, CDR2 SNEGSKA, per germline (reference sequence). V gave up 4 bases and J gave up 0 bases, with 11 bases separating them. There are 14 residues in the CDR3. CDR3: CSATRRDSTDTQYF. The CDR3 region has the DNA TGCAGTGCTACCCGACGGGATAGCACAGATACGCAGTATTTT.

This rearrangement joins TRBV30 to TRBJ2-3; D is ambiguous. V was shortened by 3 bases and J by 10 bases, with 23 bases between the two germline ends. The CDR3 extends over 15 amino acids. Per germline, CDR1 GTSNPN and CDR2 SVGIG (reference sequence). This chain's CDR3 is CAWSARPGRGEAQYF. CDR3 DNA sequence: TGTGCCTGGAGCGCTAGACCCGGGCGAGGCGAGGCGCAGTATTTT.

Concerning this clonotype itself: Sequence at one end of the junction differs from germline and may be a read error. The chain recombines TRBV20-1 with TRBJ2-7; 10 bases map to TRBD2. In germline, CDR1 is DFQATT, CDR2 SNEGSKA (reference sequence). This CDR3 has 14 residues. CDR3 region: CSAEAASGGYERYF. DNA of the CDR3: TGCAGTGCTGAAGCTGCTAGCGGGGGTTACGAGCGGTACTTC.

Points on this clonotype: This may be a read error, as it is one base from a much larger clone. The chain carries TRBV5-1 and TRBJ1-2; D is undetermined. Germline V lookup: CDR1 SGHRS, CDR2 YFSETQ. The CDR3 covers 13 residues. CDR3 DNA sequence: TGCGCCGGCAGCTTACCTGGGGTGGCGGGCTACACCTTC. This gives the protein CAGSLPGVAGYTF.

The chain couples TRBV6-9 to TRBJ2-5; a weak D match, TRBD2 (5 bases). V was trimmed by 7 bases and J by 9 bases, leaving 21 bases between them. Germline V gives CDR1 MNHGY, CDR2 SVAAGI. This CDR3 contains 14 residues. The DNA of the CDR3 is TGTGCCAGCAACACCTACGGAGGCACCCAGCCCCAGTACTTC. Encoded protein: CASNTYGGTQPQYF.

Regarding this clonotype: A much larger clone differs from this one at a single base, so this may be a read error. The limits of the CDR3 on the DNA are not certain, so only TCRdb's listed CDR3 is given. This chain joins TRBV5-1 and TRBJ1-3. Looked up from germline, CDR1 is SGHRS and CDR2 is YFSETQ. Inclusive of both ends, the CDR3 amounts to 14 amino acids. CDR3 in amino acids: CASSLFGSGNTICF.

This clonotype was counted at least ten times. The chain couples TRBV20-1 to TRBJ2-2; weak D call: TRBD1 (6 bases). Germline loops: CDR1 DFQATT, CDR2 SNEGSKA (reference sequence). V was cut by 8 bases and J by 6 bases, with 10 bases left in between. There are 11 residues in the CDR3. The CDR3 reads CSFGQPGELFF. The DNA of the CDR3 is TGCAGTTTTGGACAGCCCGGGGAGCTGTTTTTT.

This sequence joins TRBV11-2 and TRBJ2-2, with D unresolved. With 6 bases removed from V and 10 bases from J, the gap between germline ends came to 9 bases. Germline V lookup: CDR1 SGHAT, CDR2 FQNNGV. This CDR3 spans 11 amino acids. Here the CDR3 reads CASSPLVELFF. CDR3 DNA: TGTGCCAGCAGTCCCCTGGTGGAGCTGTTTTTT.

This clonotype was observed many times. CDR3 loop: CSARAGGLREQYF. CDR3 DNA: TGCAGTGCTAGAGCCGGCGGTTTAAGAGAGCAGTACTTC. The V gene is TRBV20-1, the J gene TRBJ2-7; D unresolved. The germline CDR1 and CDR2 sequences are DFQATT and SNEGSKA (reference sequence). Between the trimmed V and J ends, which lost 1 base and 7 bases, there was a span of 14 bases. The CDR3 contains 13 residues.

In this sample, this clonotype turned up many times. The chain combines TRBV9 with TRBJ2-5; D call uncertain. Germline V gene lookup returns CDR1 SGDLS and CDR2 YYNGEE. V lost 2 bases, J lost 7 bases, and 12 bases lay in between. This CDR3 comprises 13 residues. The CDR3 sequence: CASSVGSEGTQYF. CDR3 nucleotide sequence: TGTGCCAGCAGCGTTGGCTCCGAAGGGACCCAGTACTTC.